The clone carrying this T cell receptor (beta chain) showed up just a few times. Antigen unknown. The entry originates in a study of blood T cells in healthy people across ages. Study observations and caveats: Long-lived donors carried more naive CD4+ cells and greater diversity than aged donors. Naive T cell percentage and TCR beta diversity correlated strongly. TCR beta diversity, measured per million T cells, fell in a roughly linear way with age.

It was with a sample-barcoded 5' primer and a J-beta primer mix that a second PCR of about 6 to 12 cycles was run. TCRdb reprocessed the 5' RACE reads with MiXCR, giving one entry per CDR3 protein. The sample consists of about 930,000 distinct CDR3 sequences, 25% to 35% of them appearing once. CDR1 is SQVTM and CDR2 is ANQGSEA in the germline V gene. Trimming removed 2 bases at V and 1 base at J, with 5 bases between. This CDR3 is built from 13 residues. These data also formed part of another study, on T cells of mothers and their children.

The sample comprised blood. This chain connects TRBV29-1 to TRBJ1-4; D gene unclear. This clonotype was sampled from a woman in her thirties or forties in good health. The chain's CDR3 is CSVEYGTNEKLFF. The DNA of the CDR3 is TGCAGCGTTGAATATGGAACTAATGAAAAACTGTTTTTT.